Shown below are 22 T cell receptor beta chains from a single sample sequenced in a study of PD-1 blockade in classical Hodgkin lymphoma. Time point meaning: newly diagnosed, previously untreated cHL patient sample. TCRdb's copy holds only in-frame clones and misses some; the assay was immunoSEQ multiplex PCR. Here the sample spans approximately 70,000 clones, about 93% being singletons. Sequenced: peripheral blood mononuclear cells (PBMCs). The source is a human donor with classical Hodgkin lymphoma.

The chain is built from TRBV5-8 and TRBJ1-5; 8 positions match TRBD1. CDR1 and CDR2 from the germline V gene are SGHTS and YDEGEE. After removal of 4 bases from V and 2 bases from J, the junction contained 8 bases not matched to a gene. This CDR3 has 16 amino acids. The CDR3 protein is CASSRDRGGRNQPQHF. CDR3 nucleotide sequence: TGTGCCAGCAGCCGTGACAGGGGCGGGCGCAATCAGCCCCAGCATTTT.

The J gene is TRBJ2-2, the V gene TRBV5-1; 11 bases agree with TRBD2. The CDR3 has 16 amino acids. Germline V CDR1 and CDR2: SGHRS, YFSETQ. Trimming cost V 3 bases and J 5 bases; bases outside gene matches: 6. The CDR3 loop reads CASSWRLAGQTGELFF. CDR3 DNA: TGCGCCAGCAGCTGGAGACTAGCGGGGCAAACCGGGGAGCTGTTTTTT.

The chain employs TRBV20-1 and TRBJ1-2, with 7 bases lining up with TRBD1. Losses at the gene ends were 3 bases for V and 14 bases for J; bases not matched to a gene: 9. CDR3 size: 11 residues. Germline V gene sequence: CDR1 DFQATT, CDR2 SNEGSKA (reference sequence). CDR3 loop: CSASRDSSGTF. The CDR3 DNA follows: TGCAGTGCTAGTCGGGACAGCTCTGGTACCTTC.

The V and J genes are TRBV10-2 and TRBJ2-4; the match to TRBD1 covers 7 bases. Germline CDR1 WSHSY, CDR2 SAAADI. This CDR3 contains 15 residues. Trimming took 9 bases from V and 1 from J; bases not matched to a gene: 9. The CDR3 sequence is CASSLVQGAKNIQYF. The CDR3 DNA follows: TGCGCCAGTTCTCTGGTACAGGGGGCCAAAAACATTCAGTACTTC.

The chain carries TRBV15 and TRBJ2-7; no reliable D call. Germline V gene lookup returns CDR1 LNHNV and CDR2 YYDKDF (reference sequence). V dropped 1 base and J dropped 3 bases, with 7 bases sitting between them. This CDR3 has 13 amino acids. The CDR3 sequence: CATSRAGVYEQYF. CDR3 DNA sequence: TGTGCCACCAGCAGAGCCGGAGTCTACGAGCAGTACTTC.

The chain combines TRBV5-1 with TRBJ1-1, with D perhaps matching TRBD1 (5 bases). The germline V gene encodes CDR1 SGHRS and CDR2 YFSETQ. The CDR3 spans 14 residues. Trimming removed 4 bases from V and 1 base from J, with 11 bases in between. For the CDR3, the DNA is TGCGCCAGCAGCCACAGTGGGGGGAACACTGAAGCTTTCTTT. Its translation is CASSHSGGNTEAFF.

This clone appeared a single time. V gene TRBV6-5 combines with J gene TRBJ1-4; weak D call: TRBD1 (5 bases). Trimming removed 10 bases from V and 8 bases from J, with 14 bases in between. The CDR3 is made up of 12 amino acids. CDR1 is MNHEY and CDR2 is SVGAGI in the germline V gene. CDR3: CATGEGWEKLFF. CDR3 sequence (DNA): TGTGCCACCGGGGAGGGGTGGGAAAAACTGTTTTTT.

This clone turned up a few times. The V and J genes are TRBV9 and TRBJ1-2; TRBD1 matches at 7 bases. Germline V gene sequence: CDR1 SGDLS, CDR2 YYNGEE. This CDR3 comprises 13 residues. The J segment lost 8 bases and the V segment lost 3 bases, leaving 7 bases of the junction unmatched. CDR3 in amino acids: CASSALGGSGYTF. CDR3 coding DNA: TGTGCCAGCAGCGCCTTAGGGGGCTCGGGCTACACCTTC.

The CDR3 protein is CASSRVGVHTGELFF. CDR3 bases: TGTGCCAGCAGCCGGGTAGGAGTTCACACCGGGGAGCTGTTTTTT. V is TRBV5-6 and J is TRBJ2-2; D call uncertain. The V gene's germline CDR1 is SGHDT and CDR2 YYEEEE. The CDR3 spans 15 residues. Between the trimmed V and J ends, which lost 4 bases and 3 bases, there was a span of 13 bases.

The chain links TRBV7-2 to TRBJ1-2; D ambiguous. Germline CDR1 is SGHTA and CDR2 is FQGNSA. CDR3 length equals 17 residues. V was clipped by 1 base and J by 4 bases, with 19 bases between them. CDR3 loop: CASSLEGLVGRIYGYTF. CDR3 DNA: TGTGCCAGCAGCTTAGAAGGGTTGGTCGGTAGGATCTATGGCTACACCTTC.

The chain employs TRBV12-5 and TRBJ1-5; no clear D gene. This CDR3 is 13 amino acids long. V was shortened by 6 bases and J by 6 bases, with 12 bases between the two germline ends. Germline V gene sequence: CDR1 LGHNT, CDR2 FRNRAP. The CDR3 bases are TGTGCTAGTGGCGGCAGTGAAGGTCAGCCCCAGCATTTT. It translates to CASGGSEGQPQHF.

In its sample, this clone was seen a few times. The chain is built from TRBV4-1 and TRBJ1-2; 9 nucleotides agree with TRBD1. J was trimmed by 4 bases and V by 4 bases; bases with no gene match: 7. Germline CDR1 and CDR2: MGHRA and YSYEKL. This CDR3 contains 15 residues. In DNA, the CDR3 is TGCGCCAGCAGCCTCCAGAGGGACAGGGTCTATGGCTACACCTTC. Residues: CASSLQRDRVYGYTF.

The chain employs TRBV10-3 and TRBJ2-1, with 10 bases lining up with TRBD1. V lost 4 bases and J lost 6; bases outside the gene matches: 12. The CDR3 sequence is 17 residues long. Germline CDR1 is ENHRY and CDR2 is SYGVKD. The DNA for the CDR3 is TGTGCCATCAGTGCGGGACAGGGGACTCCCGGGGTCAATGAGCAGTTCTTC. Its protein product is CAISAGQGTPGVNEQFF.

For the CDR3, the DNA is TGTGCCAGCAGGGATGACAGGAACTATGGCTACACCTTC. It yields the protein CASRDDRNYGYTF. The V and J genes are TRBV2 and TRBJ1-2, with D possibly matching TRBD1 (6 bases). Germline-derived CDR1 and CDR2 are SNHLY and FYNNEI. The CDR3 runs 13 residues. The germline V and J ends were trimmed by 6 bases and 2 bases, with 10 bases remaining between them.

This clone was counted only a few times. The chain's CDR3 is CASSAAYEQYF. CDR3 DNA: TGTGCCAGCAGCGCCGCCTACGAGCAGTACTTC. The rearrangement uses TRBV7-9 and TRBJ2-7; D remains ambiguous. CDR3 size: 11 residues. Trimming left V 5 bases short and J 2 bases short, with 4 bases between. Germline CDR1 and CDR2: SEHNR and FQNEAQ (reference sequence).

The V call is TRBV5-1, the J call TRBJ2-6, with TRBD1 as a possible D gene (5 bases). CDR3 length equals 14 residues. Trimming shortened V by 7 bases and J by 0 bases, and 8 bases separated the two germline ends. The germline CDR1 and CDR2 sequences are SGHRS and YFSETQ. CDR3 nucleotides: TGCGCCAGCCTGGACACCTCTGGGGCCAACGTCCTGACTTTC. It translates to CASLDTSGANVLTF.

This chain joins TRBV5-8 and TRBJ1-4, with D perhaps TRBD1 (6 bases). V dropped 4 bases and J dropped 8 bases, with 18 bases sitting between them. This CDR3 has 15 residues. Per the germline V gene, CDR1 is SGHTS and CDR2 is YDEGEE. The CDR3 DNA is TGTGCCAGCAGCCGTCGGACAGTTGGAGGGGAAAAACTGTTTTTT. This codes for CASSRRTVGGEKLFF.

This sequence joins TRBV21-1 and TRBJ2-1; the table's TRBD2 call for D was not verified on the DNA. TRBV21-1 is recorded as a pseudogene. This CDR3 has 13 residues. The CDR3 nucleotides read TGTGCCAGCAGGAGTCGGGGGTACAATGAGCAGTTCTTC. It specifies CASRSRGYNEQFF.

The CDR3 DNA reads as TGCGCCAGCAGCTTAATACGAGAGACCCAGTACTTC. Translating gives CASSLIRETQYF. The rearrangement links TRBV5-1 to TRBJ2-5; D remains unclear. Germline CDR1 reads SGHRS; CDR2 reads YFSETQ. This CDR3 is built from 12 residues. The V gene lost 2 bases and the J gene lost 4 bases, with 6 bases spanning the gap.

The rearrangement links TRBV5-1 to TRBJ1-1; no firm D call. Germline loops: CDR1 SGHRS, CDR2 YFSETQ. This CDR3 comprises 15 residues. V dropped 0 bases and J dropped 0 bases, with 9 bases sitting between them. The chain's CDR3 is CASSLGRTLNTEAFF. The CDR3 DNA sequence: TGCGCCAGCAGCTTGGGTCGGACCCTGAACACTGAAGCTTTCTTT.

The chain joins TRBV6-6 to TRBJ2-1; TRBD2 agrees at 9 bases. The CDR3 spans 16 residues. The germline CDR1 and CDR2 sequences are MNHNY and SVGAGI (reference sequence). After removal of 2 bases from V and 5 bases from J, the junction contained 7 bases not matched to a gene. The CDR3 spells CASSYASGGPNNEQFF. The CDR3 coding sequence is TGTGCCAGCAGTTACGCGAGCGGGGGGCCGAACAATGAGCAGTTCTTC.

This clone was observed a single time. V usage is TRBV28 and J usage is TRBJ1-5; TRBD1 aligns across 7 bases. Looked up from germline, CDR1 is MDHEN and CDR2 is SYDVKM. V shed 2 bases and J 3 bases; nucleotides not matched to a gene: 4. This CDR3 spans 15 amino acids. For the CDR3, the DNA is TGTGCCAGCAGTTTAAGGGACAGACACAATCAGCCCCAGCATTTT. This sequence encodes CASSLRDRHNQPQHF. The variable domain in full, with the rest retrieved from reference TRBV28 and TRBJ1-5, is DVKVTQSSRYLVKRTGEKVFLECVQDMDHENMFWYRQDPGLGLRLIYFSYDVKMKEKGDIPEGYSVSREKKERFSLILESASTNQTSMYLCASSLRDRHNQPQHFGDGTRLSIL.